This T cell receptor (beta chain) derives from a study of identical twins. Template switching added a universal primer site; cDNA carried unique molecular identifiers. TCRdb re-analysed the 5' RACE reads in MiXCR, keeping a single row per CDR3 protein. The sample comprises hundreds of thousands of distinct CDR3 sequences, roughly 6.2% of which are singletons, and around 2% rests with the top ten. This clonotype was seen ten or more times. What it binds is unknown. The study, taken as a whole, reports: Cord blood beta clonotypes present at high abundance carried fewer insertions; no such pattern appeared in memory repertoires. Twin sharing of out-of-frame TCR alpha was underestimated by models in monozygotic pairs. Partly confounded zero-insertion analyses could result from invariant MAIT and iNKT cells.

The sequence came from a young man in good health. Material for sequencing was naive T cells sorted from blood.

CDR3 residues: CASTRWTSPGQDTQYF. The DNA of the CDR3 is TGTGCCAGCACCCGATGGACTAGCCCCGGGCAAGATACGCAGTATTTT. The V and J genes are TRBV12-3 or TRBV12-4 and TRBJ2-3, with 8 bases that match TRBD2. The junction had 14 bases not matched to a gene; V was cut back by 7 bases and J by 5 bases. This CDR3 has 16 amino acids.